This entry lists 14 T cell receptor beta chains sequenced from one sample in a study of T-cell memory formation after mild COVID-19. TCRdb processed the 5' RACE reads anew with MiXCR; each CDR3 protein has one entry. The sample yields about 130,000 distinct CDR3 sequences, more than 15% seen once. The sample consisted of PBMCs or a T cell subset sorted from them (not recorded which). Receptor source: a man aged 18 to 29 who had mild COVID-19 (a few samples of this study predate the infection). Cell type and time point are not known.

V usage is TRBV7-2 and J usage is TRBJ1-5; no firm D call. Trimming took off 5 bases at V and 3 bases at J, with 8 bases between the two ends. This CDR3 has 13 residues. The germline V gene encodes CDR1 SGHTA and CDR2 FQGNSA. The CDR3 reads CASSPTTNQPQHF. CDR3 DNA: TGTGCCAGCAGCCCCACGACCAATCAGCCCCAGCATTTT.

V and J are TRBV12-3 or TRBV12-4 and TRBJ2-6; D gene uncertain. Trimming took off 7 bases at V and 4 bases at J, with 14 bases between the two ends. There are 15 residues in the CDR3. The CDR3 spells CASKGRAAGANVLTF. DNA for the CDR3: TGTGCCAGCAAGGGTCGGGCGGCCGGGGCCAACGTCCTGACTTTC.

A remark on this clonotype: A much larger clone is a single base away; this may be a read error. The CDR3 DNA is TGTGCCAGCAGTTATGGCAGGTCTGGGGACAACGTCCTGACTTTC. Residues: CASSYGRSGDNVLTF. V is TRBV6-5 and J is TRBJ2-6; no clear D gene. This CDR3 is built from 15 residues. CDR1 is MNHEY, CDR2 SVGAGI, per germline.

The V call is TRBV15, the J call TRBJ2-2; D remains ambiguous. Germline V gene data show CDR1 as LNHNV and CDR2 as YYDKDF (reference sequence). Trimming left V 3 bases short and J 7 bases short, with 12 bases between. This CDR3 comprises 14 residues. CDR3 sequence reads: CATSSSTFLGELFF. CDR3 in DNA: TGTGCCACCAGCAGTAGTACTTTCCTCGGGGAGCTGTTTTTT.

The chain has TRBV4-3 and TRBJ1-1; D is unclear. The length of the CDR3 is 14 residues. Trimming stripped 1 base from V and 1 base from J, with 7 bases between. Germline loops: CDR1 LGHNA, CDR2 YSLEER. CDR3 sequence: CASSQAYANTEAFF. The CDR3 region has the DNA TGCGCCAGCAGCCAAGCCTACGCGAACACTGAAGCTTTCTTT.

CDR3 nucleotide sequence: TGTGCCAGCAGCTTGGGAGAGTCCTACAATGAGCAGTTCTTC. Its protein is CASSLGESYNEQFF. This rearrangement joins TRBV5-5 to TRBJ2-1; no clear D. V was shortened by 0 bases and J by 1 base, with 5 bases between the two germline ends. Germline V CDR1 and CDR2: SGHKS, YYEKEE (reference sequence). The CDR3 totals 14 residues. The full variable domain, with the rest looked up from reference TRBV5-5 and TRBJ2-1, is DAGVTQSPTHLIKTRGQQVTLRCSPISGHKSVSWYQQVLGQGPQFIFQYYEKEERGRGNFPDRFSARQFPNYSSELNVNALLLGDSALYLCASSLGESYNEQFFGPGTRLTVL.

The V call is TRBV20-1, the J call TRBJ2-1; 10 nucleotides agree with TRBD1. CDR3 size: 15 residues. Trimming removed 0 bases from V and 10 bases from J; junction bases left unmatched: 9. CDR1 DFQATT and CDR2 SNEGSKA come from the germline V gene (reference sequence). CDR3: CSARDASGTGEEQFF. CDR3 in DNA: TGCAGTGCTAGAGATGCCTCCGGGACAGGGGAGGAGCAGTTCTTC.

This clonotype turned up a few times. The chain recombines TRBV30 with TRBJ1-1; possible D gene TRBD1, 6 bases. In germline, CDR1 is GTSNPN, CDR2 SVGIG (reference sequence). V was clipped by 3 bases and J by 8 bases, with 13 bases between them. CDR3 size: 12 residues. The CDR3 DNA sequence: TGTGCCTGGAGCCCCCAGACAGGAGAAGCTTTCTTT. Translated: CAWSPQTGEAFF.

CDR3 protein: CASRPGGNEQFF. In DNA, the CDR3 is TGTGCCAGCAGACCGGGGGGGAATGAGCAGTTCTTC. The chain couples TRBV2 to TRBJ2-1, with 8 positions matching TRBD2. The CDR3 contains 12 residues. The junction had 2 bases not matched to a gene; V was cut back by 6 bases and J by 7 bases. The V gene's germline CDR1 is SNHLY and CDR2 FYNNEI.

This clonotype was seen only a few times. The CDR3 loop is CASSLHFRTGAYNEQFF. As DNA, the CDR3 is TGTGCCAGCAGTCTACATTTCAGGACAGGGGCCTACAATGAGCAGTTCTTC. V usage is TRBV6-1 and J usage is TRBJ2-1; 9 bases are a match to TRBD1. The ends lost 5 bases at V and 2 bases at J; junction bases unmatched: 10. Germline V gene lookup returns CDR1 MNHNS and CDR2 SASEGT. The CDR3 covers 17 residues.

CDR3 protein: CASSPQGYGYTF. The CDR3 DNA reads as TGTGCCAGCAGTCCACAGGGGTATGGCTACACCTTC. The chain links TRBV7-2 to TRBJ1-2; 7 positions agree with TRBD1. The CDR3 contains 12 residues. CDR1 is SGHTA, CDR2 FQGNSA, per germline. Trimming cost V 6 bases and J 5 bases; bases outside gene matches: 3.

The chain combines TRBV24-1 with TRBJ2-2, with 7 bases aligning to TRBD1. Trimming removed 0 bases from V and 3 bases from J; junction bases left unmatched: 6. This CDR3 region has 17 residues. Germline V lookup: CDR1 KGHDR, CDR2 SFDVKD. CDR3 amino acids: CATSDLRDRGYTGELFF. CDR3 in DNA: TGTGCCACCAGTGATTTGCGGGACAGAGGATACACCGGGGAGCTGTTTTTT.

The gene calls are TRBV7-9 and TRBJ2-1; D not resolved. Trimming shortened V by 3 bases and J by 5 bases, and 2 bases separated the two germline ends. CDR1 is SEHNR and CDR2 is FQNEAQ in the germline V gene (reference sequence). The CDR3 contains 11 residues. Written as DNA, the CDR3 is TGTGCCAGCAGCTTTGACAATGAGCAGTTCTTC. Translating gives CASSFDNEQFF.

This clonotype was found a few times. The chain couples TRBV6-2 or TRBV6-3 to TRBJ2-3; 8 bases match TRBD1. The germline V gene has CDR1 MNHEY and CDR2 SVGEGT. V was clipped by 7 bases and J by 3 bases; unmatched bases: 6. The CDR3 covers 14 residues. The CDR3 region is CASTEDRATDTQYF. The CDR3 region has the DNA TGTGCCAGCACCGAGGACAGGGCTACAGATACGCAGTATTTT.